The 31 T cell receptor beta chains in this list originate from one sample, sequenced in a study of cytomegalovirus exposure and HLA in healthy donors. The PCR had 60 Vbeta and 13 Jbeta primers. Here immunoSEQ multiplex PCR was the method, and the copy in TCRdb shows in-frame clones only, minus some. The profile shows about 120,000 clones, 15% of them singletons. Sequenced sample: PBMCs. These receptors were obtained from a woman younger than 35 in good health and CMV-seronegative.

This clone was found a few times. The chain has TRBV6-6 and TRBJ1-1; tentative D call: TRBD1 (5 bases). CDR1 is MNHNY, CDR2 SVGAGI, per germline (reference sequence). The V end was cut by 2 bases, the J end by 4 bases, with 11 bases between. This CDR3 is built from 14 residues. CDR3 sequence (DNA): TGTGCCAGCAGTTACCCCGGGGGGGGCACTGAAGCTTTCTTT. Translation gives CASSYPGGGTEAFF.

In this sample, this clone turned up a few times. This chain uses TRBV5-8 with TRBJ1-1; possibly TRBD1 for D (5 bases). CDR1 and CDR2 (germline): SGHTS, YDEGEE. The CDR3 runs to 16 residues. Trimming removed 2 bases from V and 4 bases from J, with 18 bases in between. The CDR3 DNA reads TGTGCCAGCAGCTTTCGGGGGATAAGAGGGGTCACTGAAGCTTTCTTT. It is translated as CASSFRGIRGVTEAFF. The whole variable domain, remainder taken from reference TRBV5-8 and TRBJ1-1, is EAGVTQSPTHLIKTRGQQATLRCSPISGHTSVYWYQQALGLGLQFLLWYDEGEERNRGNFPPRFSGRQFPNYSSELNVNALELEDSALYLCASSFRGIRGVTEAFFGQGTRLTVV.

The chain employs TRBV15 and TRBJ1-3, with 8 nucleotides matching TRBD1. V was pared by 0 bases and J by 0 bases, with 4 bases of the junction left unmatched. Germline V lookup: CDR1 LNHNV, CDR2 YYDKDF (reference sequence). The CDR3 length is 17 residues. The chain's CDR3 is CATSRDQGAFSGNTIYF. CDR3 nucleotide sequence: TGTGCCACCAGCAGAGACCAGGGGGCCTTCTCTGGAAACACCATATATTTT.

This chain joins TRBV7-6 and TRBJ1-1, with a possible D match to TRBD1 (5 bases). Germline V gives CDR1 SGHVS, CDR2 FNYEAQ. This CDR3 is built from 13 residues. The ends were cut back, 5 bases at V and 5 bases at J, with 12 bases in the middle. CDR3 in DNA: TGTGCCAGCAGCCCGGACGGGGGTACTGAAGCTTTCTTT. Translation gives CASSPDGGTEAFF.

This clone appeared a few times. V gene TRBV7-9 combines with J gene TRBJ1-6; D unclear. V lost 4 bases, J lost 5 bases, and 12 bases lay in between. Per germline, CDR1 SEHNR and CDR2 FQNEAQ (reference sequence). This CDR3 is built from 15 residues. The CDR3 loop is CASSSVSEHNSPLHF. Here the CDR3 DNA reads TGTGCCAGCAGCTCCGTTTCGGAGCATAATTCACCCCTCCACTTT.

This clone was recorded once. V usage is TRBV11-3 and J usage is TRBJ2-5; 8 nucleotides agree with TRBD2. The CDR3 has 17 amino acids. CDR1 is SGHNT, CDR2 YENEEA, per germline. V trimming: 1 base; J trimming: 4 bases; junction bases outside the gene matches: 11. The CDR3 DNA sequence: TGTGCCAGCAGCTTAGGCTGGTCGGGAGGGCCGGGAGAGACCCAGTACTTC. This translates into CASSLGWSGGPGETQYF.

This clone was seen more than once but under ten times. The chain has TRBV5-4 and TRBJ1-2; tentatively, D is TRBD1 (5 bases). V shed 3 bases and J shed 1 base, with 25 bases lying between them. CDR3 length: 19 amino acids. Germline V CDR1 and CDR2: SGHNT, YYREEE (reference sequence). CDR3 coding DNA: TGTGCCAGCAGCTCTTTCGCCGAGTTTTTATCCGGACATAACTATGGCTACACCTTC. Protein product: CASSSFAEFLSGHNYGYTF.

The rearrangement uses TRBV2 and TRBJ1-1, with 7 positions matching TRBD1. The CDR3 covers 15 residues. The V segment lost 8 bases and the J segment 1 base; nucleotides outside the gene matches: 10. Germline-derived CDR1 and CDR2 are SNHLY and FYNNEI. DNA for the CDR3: TGTGCCAGCCCAGAGGGAAAGGGGGCGAACACTGAAGCTTTCTTT. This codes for CASPEGKGANTEAFF.

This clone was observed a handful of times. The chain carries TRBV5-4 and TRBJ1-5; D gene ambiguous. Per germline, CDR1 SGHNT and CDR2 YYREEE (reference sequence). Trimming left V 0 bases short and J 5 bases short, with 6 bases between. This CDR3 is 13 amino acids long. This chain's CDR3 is CASSLGQDQPQHF. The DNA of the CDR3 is TGTGCCAGCAGCTTGGGGCAGGATCAGCCCCAGCATTTT.

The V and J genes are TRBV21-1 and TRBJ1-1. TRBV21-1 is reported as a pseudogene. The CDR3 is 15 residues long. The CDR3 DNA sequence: TGTGCCAGCAGCAAAGGTACCGGGGGACGGACTGAAGCTTTCTTT. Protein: CASSKGTGGRTEAFF.

The CDR3 region has the DNA TGTGCCAGCAGCCGAGGCAGGGCGACGAACACTGAAGCTTTCTTT. It specifies CASSRGRATNTEAFF. The gene calls are TRBV5-4 and TRBJ1-1, with D perhaps TRBD1 (5 bases). The ends were cut back, 4 bases at V and 1 base at J, with 14 bases in the middle. Germline V CDR1 and CDR2: SGHNT, YYREEE (reference sequence). There are 15 residues in the CDR3.

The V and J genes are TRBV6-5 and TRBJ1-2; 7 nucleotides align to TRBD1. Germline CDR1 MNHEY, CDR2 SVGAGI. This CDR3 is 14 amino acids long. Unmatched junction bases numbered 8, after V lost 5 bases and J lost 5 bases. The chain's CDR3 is CASSIRQGRYGYTF. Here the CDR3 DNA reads TGTGCCAGCAGTATAAGACAGGGAAGGTATGGCTACACCTTC.

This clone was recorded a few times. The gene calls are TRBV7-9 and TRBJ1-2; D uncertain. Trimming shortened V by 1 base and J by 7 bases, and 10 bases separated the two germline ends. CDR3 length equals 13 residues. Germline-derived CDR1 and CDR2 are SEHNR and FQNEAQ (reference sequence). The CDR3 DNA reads TGTGCCAGCAGCTTAGAGGGAGCCCTTGGCTACACCTTC. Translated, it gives CASSLEGALGYTF.

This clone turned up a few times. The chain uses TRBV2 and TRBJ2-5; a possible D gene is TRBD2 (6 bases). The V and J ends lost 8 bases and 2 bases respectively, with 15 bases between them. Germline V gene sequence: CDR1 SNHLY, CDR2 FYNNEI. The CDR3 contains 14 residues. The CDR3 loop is CASVAGQYQETQYF. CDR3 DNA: TGTGCCAGCGTGGCGGGGCAATATCAAGAGACCCAGTACTTC.

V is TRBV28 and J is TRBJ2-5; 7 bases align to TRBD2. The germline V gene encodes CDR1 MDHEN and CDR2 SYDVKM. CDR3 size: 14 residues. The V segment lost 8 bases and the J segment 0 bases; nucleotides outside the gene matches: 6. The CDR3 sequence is CASHPGGYQETQYF. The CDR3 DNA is TGTGCCAGCCACCCCGGGGGGTACCAAGAGACCCAGTACTTC.

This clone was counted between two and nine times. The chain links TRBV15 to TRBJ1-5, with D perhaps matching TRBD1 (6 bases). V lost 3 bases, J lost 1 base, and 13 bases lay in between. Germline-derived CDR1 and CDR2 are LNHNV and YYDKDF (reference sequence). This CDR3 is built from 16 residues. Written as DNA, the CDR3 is TGTGCCACCAGCAGTCACAGGGTCCTCAGCAATCAGCCCCAGCATTTT. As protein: CATSSHRVLSNQPQHF.

The CDR3 DNA reads TGTGCCAGTACCCCACTTGGGAACACTGAAGCTTTCTTT. It specifies CASTPLGNTEAFF. V is TRBV19 and J is TRBJ1-1; no definite D call. This CDR3 has 13 amino acids. V lost 7 bases to trimming and J lost 1 base, with 10 bases between them. Germline assignment: CDR1 LNHDA and CDR2 SQIVND (reference sequence). Full variable domain (rest looked up from reference TRBV19 and TRBJ1-1): DGGITQSPKYLFRKEGQNVTLSCEQNLNHDAMYWYRQDPGQGLRLIYYSQIVNDFQKGDIAEGYSVSREKKESFPLTVTSAQKNPTAFYLCASTPLGNTEAFFGQGTRLTVV.

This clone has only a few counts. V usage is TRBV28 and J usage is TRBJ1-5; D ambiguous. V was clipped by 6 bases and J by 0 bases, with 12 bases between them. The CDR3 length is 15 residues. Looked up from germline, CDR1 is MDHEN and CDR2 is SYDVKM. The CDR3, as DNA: TGTGCCAGCAGGGGGTCGGGAAGTAGCAATCAGCCCCAGCATTTT. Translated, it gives CASRGSGSSNQPQHF.

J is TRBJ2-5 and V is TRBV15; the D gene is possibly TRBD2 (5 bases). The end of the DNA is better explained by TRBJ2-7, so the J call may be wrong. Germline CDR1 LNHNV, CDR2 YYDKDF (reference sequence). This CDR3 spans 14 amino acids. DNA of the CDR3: TGTGCCACCAGCGTCCGGGGTGAGGCCTACGAGCAGTACTTC. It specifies CATSVRGEAYEQYF.

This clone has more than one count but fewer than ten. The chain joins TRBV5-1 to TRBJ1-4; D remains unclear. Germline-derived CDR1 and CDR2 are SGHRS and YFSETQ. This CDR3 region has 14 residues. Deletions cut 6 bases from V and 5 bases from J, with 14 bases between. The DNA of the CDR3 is TGCGCCAGCACCCCACAGCCTGCGAATGAAAAACTGTTTTTT. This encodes CASTPQPANEKLFF.

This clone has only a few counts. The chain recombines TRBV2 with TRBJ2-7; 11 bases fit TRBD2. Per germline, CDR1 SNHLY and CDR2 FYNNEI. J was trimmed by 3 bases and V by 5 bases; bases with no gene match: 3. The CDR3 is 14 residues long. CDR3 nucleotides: TGTGCCAGCAGTCAGCTAGCGGGGGGCTACGAGCAGTACTTC. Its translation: CASSQLAGGYEQYF.

CDR3: CASSQIPGVEAFF. The DNA for the CDR3 is TGTGCCAGCAGCCAAATCCCGGGAGTGGAAGCTTTCTTT. The genes are TRBV14 and TRBJ1-1; D ambiguous. The CDR3 consists of 13 residues. V shed 2 bases and J shed 8 bases, with 12 bases lying between them. CDR1 is SGHDN and CDR2 is FVKESK in the germline V gene.

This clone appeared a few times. The CDR3 bases are TGTGCCAGCATTCTCCCCGGAGGGACGGAGGAGCAGTTCTTC. Its protein product is CASILPGGTEEQFF. The chain employs TRBV2 and TRBJ2-1; tentative D call: TRBD2 (6 bases). Germline V gives CDR1 SNHLY, CDR2 FYNNEI. The CDR3 consists of 14 residues. The V end lost 7 bases, the J end lost 10 bases, and 20 bases lay between the germline ends. Together with reference TRBV2 and TRBJ2-1, the CDR3 gives the full variable domain: EPEVTQTPSHQVTQMGQEVILRCVPISNHLYFYWYRQILGQKVEFLVSFYNNEISEKSEIFDDQFSVERPDGSNFTLKIRSTKLEDSAMYFCASILPGGTEEQFFGPGTRLTVL.

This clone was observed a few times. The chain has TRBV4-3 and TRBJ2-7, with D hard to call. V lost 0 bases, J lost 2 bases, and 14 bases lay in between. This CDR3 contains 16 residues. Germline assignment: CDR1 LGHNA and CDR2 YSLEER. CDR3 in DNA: TGCGCCAGCAGCCAAGATAGGTATACACAGCCCTACGAGCAGTACTTC. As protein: CASSQDRYTQPYEQYF.

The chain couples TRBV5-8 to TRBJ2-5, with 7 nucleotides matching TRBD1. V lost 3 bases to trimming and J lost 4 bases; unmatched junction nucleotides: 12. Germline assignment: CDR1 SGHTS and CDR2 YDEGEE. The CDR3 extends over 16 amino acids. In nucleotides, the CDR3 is TGTGCCAGCAGCTACGGGACAGCCAACTCCGTAGAGACCCAGTACTTC. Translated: CASSYGTANSVETQYF.

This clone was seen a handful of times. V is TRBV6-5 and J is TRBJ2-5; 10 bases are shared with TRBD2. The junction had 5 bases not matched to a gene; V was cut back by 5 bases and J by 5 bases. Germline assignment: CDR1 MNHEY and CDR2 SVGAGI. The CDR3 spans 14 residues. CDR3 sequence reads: CASSSGGAWETQYF. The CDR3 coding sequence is TGTGCCAGCAGTAGCGGGGGGGCTTGGGAGACCCAGTACTTC.

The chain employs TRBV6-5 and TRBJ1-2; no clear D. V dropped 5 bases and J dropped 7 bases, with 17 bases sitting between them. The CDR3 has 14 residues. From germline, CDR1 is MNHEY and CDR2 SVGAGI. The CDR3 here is CASSSSAILGGYTF. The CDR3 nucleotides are TGTGCCAGCAGTAGTTCGGCGATTCTAGGTGGCTACACCTTC.

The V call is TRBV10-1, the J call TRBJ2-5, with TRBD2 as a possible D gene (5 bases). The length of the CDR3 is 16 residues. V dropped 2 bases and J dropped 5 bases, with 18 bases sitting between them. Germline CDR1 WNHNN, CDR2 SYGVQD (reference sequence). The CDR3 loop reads CASSERGREGWETQYF. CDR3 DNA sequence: TGCGCCAGCAGTGAGCGGGGTCGGGAAGGATGGGAGACCCAGTACTTC.

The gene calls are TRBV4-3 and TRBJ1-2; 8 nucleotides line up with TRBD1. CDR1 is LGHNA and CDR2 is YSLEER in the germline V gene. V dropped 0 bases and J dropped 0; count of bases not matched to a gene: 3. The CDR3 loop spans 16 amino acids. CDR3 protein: CASSQDRGQTNYGYTF. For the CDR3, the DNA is TGCGCCAGCAGCCAAGACAGGGGGCAAACTAACTATGGCTACACCTTC.

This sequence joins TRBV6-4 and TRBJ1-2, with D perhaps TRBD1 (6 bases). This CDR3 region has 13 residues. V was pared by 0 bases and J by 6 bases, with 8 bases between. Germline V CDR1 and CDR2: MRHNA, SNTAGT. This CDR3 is CASSDSQGNGYTF. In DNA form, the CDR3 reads TGTGCCAGCAGTGACTCACAGGGAAATGGCTACACCTTC.

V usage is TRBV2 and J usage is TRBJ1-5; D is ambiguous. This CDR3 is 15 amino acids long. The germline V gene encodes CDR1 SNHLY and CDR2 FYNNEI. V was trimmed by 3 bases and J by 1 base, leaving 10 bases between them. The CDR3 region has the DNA TGTGCCAGCAGTGAGCAGAGGGCGAGCAATCAGCCCCAGCATTTT. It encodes CASSEQRASNQPQHF.